This T cell receptor beta chain comes out of a study of cytomegalovirus exposure and HLA in healthy donors. Regarding the study as a whole: High sensitivity and specificity were reportedly achieved when the classifier diagnosed cytomegalovirus status. Subsequent analysis found a tendency for first-cohort TCR clusters to co-occur within the 110 or so validation repertoires. Many donors shared some public TCRs, even though most TCR sequences were rare. Cytomegalovirus association was listed for 164 TCR beta chains.

From germline, CDR1 is KGHSH and CDR2 LQKENI. Unmatched junction bases numbered 8, after V lost 5 bases and J lost 3 bases. The CDR3 covers 16 residues. Repertoires were generated with immunoSEQ multiplex PCR, while TCRdb's copy carries only in-frame clones and drops some. The sample includes 130,000 or so clones, roughly 91% of them seen just once. Of note for this clone: No antigen is known for it.

The sequence was collected from a man younger than 45 in good health and CMV-seronegative. Sample: PBMCs. The chain couples TRBV18 to TRBJ1-5; TRBD1 matches at 9 bases. CDR3 DNA: TGTGCCAGCTCAGCGGACAGGGGAGGCACCAATCAGCCCCAGCATTTT. Encoded protein: CASSADRGGTNQPQHF.